This T cell receptor (beta chain) was retrieved from a study of graft-versus-host responses after intestinal transplantation. Around 200,000 CFSE-labeled responder cells were plated with around 200,000 irradiated, violet-dye-labeled stimulator cells. Method: immunoSEQ multiplex PCR; TCRdb's copy keeps in-frame clones and lacks some. The sample carries 8,500 to 11,000 clones, roughly 38% recorded once. The length of the CDR3 is 15 residues. V usage is TRBV1 and J usage is TRBJ2-3; the D call TRBD2 from the table was never checked on the DNA. TRBV1 is given as a pseudogene. Sequencing used alloreactive CD8+ T cells from a mixed lymphocyte reaction culture, obtained before intestinal transplant. Subset denoted: CFSE-low proliferating T cells sorted from roughly six-day pre-transplant mixed lymphocyte reaction (GvH or HvG direction). The clonotype comes from a human patient who received an intestinal transplant. CDR3: CTSSQASGATDTQYF. In DNA form, the CDR3 reads TGCACCAGCAGCCAGGCTAGCGGGGCGACAGATACGCAGTATTTT.